These T cell receptor beta chains were read from a single sample in a study of OX40 agonist ivuxolimab in advanced cancers. Using immunoSEQ multiplex PCR, the repertoire was profiled, and TCRdb retains in-frame clones only, with some absent. This sample has some 46,000 clones; about 86% occur once, and the top ten carry about 35%. Sequenced here: CD4+ or CD8+ T cells sorted from blood, sampled in a trial of the OX40 agonist ivuxolimab. The source of these receptors is an adult with an advanced solid tumor such as melanoma, head and neck, liver or kidney cancer. Both conserved end residues are trimmed from each CDR3. The size field is filled for only some rows; it gives once, few, many or a size class.

>TRBV21-1|TRBJ2-1|NA
ASSKVAF
>TRBV14|TRBJ1-4|NA
ASSPGLEKLF
>TRBV9|TRBJ2-1|once
ASSVAPGSYNEQF
>TRBV7-6|TRBJ1-5|few
ASSSSPNQPQH
>TRBV7-3|TRBJ1-3|once
ASSVDRGSAGNTIY
>TRBV9|TRBJ1-5|NA
ASSVEGFTGQPQH
>TRBV5-6|TRBJ2-4|NA
ASSLIAGGNIQY
>TRBV19|TRBJ2-2|NA
ASSSPGLARHTGELF
>TRBV5-6|TRBJ2-1|NA
ASSSLTSGGHNEQF
>TRBV7-3|TRBJ2-3|once
ASSPFIGQLAATQY
>TRBV6-4|TRBJ1-5|few
ASSETGGSQPQH
>TRBV6-1|TRBJ1-6|NA
ASSEGTGLYSPLH
>TRBV27|TRBJ1-1|NA
ASRSTVGATAF
>TRBV7-1|TRBJ2-7|NA
ASSLAGPRTPNEQY